The rows below give T cell receptor beta chains drawn from one sample of a study of T cell changes during pregnancy in multiple sclerosis. Data came from immunoSEQ multiplex PCR; TCRdb stores just in-frame clones and leaves some out. The table has approximately 59,000 clones, roughly 93% seen once. Source: CD4+ T cells from peripheral blood mononuclear cells, taken before pregnancy. Receptor source: a female donor with multiple sclerosis, enrolled in a pregnancy study. Each CDR3 is given with its conserved first and last residue. The order of the fields is V gene, D gene, J gene, clone size, CDR3 protein, CDR3 DNA. D genes are given only for firm matches. Size is stated for part of the rows, as once, few or many counts, or as a class when the clone is expanded.

TRBV2	.	TRBJ2-7	once	CASSEGPGDTHEQYF	TGTGCCAGCAGTGAAGGACCAGGGGATACCCACGAGCAGTACTTC
TRBV6-6	TRBD2	TRBJ2-7	.	CASRRTSGNPHEQYF	TGTGCCAGCAGAAGGACTAGCGGGAATCCCCACGAGCAGTACTTC
TRBV4-1	.	TRBJ2-2	.	CASSRPGRERVGELFF	TGCGCCAGCAGCCGCCCAGGACGGGAAAGGGTCGGGGAGCTGTTTTTT
TRBV11-2	.	TRBJ2-7	.	CASSLPGNYEQYF	TGTGCCAGCAGCCTCCCCGGTAACTACGAGCAGTACTTC
TRBV6-1	TRBD1	TRBJ2-7	.	CASRDRLAEQYF	TGTGCCAGCAGGGACAGGTTGGCCGAGCAGTACTTC
TRBV7-6	TRBD2	TRBJ2-3	.	CASSGRLAGGTDTQYF	TGTGCCAGCAGCGGACGACTAGCGGGAGGTACAGATACGCAGTATTTT
TRBV11-2	.	TRBJ2-7	.	CASNSRGAGGFEQYF	TGTGCCAGCAACTCGAGGGGGGCAGGGGGTTTTGAGCAGTACTTC
TRBV18	.	TRBJ2-1	.	CASSLLGYNEQFF	TGTGCCAGCTCGCTACTAGGCTACAATGAGCAGTTCTTC
TRBV15	TRBD1	TRBJ2-7	.	CATSRELGQGSEQYF	TGTGCCACCAGCAGAGAATTGGGACAGGGCAGCGAGCAGTACTTC
TRBV20-1	.	TRBJ2-7	.	CSATPSYEQYF	TGCAGTGCTACCCCTTCCTACGAGCAGTACTTC
TRBV4-3	.	TRBJ2-7	.	CASSQDIGAGRGVHEQYF	TGCGCCAGCAGCCAAGATATTGGGGCGGGCAGGGGTGTGCACGAGCAGTACTTC
TRBV7-8	.	TRBJ2-7	.	CASSGNYEQYF	TGTGCCAGCAGCGGCAACTACGAGCAGTACTTC
TRBV29-1	.	TRBJ1-2	once	CSVEVGRGPYGYTF	TGCAGCGTTGAAGTGGGCAGGGGCCCTTATGGCTACACCTTC
TRBV10-3	.	TRBJ1-4	once	CAISESGHLLFF	TGTGCCATCAGTGAGTCGGGACACTTGCTGTTTTTT
TRBV5-1	TRBD2	TRBJ2-1	.	CASSQTSGAYNEQFF	TGCGCCAGCAGCCAGACTAGCGGGGCCTACAATGAGCAGTTCTTC
TRBV6-5	.	TRBJ2-7	once	CASSQPRVPYYEQYF	TGTGCCAGCAGCCAACCCCGGGTTCCCTACTACGAGCAGTACTTC
TRBV18	.	TRBJ1-2	.	CASSPPTANYGYTF	TGTGCCAGCTCACCACCGACAGCTAACTATGGCTACACCTTC
TRBV6-6	.	TRBJ1-4	.	CASSPRRGEKLFF	TGTGCCAGCAGCCCACGGAGGGGTGAAAAACTGTTTTTT
TRBV5-5	TRBD2	TRBJ2-2	once	CASSLVPSGTRTGELFF	TGTGCCAGCAGCTTGGTCCCTAGCGGGACGAGAACCGGGGAGCTGTTTTTT
TRBV7-6	TRBD1	TRBJ2-7	.	CASSFGQGIYEQYF	TGTGCCAGCAGCTTTGGACAGGGGATCTACGAGCAGTACTTC
TRBV25-1	TRBD2	TRBJ2-3	.	CASSDGIAGVADTQYF	TGTGCCAGCAGTGACGGGATAGCGGGAGTGGCGGATACGCAGTATTTT
TRBV6-6	TRBD1	TRBJ2-7	.	CASSRDRISEQYF	TGTGCCAGCTCCCGGGACAGGATTTCCGAGCAGTACTTC
TRBV5-6	.	TRBJ1-4	few	CASSVTGLTNEKLFF	TGTGCCAGCAGCGTAACAGGGCTTACTAATGAAAAACTGTTTTTT
TRBV29-1	.	TRBJ1-1	few	CSVESGKAAEAFF	TGCAGCGTTGAATCGGGGAAGGCGGCTGAAGCTTTCTTT
TRBV4-1	.	TRBJ2-7	.	CASSQANMGFVGEQYF	TGCGCCAGCAGCCAAGCAAATATGGGCTTCGTAGGCGAGCAGTACTTC
TRBV7-7	.	TRBJ2-2	.	CASSPAPTGNTGELFF	TGTGCTAGCAGCCCCGCTCCGACAGGGAACACCGGGGAGCTGTTTTTT
TRBV2	TRBD2	TRBJ2-1	.	CATAGTSGTIAGNEQFF	TGTGCCACCGCCGGGACTAGCGGGACCATCGCTGGCAATGAGCAGTTCTTC
TRBV4-2	.	TRBJ2-3	.	CASSRYITDTQYF	TGTGCCAGCAGCCGATACATCACAGATACGCAGTATTTT
TRBV27	.	TRBJ1-4	.	CASRTNRGKLFF	TGTGCCAGCAGAACAAACCGTGGAAAACTGTTTTTT
TRBV7-2	.	TRBJ2-3	.	CASSFAANTDTQYF	TGTGCCAGCAGCTTTGCGGCTAACACAGATACGCAGTATTTT
TRBV18	TRBD1	TRBJ1-1	.	CASSTSPGGAETEAFF	TGTGCCAGCTCAACCAGTCCAGGGGGCGCGGAGACTGAAGCTTTCTTT
TRBV6-6	TRBD2	TRBJ2-1	.	CASRQLLAGGQNEQFF	TGTGCCAGCCGACAGTTGCTAGCGGGAGGGCAAAATGAGCAGTTCTTC
TRBV7-2	.	TRBJ1-1	.	CASSEPGQRGTEAFF	TGTGCCAGCAGCGAACCGGGACAAAGGGGAACTGAAGCTTTCTTT
TRBV11-3	TRBD2	TRBJ2-5	.	CASSPGWGGRRETQYF	TGTGCCAGCAGCCCAGGTTGGGGGGGTCGGAGGGAGACCCAGTACTTC
TRBV5-1	.	TRBJ1-1	.	CASSLVLRGTESEAFF	TGCGCCAGCAGCTTGGTGCTAAGGGGTACTGAATCTGAAGCTTTCTTT
TRBV19	TRBD1	TRBJ2-7	.	CASSIHRGTYEQYF	TGTGCCAGTAGTATTCACAGGGGGACCTACGAGCAGTACTTC
TRBV18	TRBD2	TRBJ2-3	.	CASSPPSSGRAAQYF	TGTGCCAGCTCACCACCGAGTAGCGGGAGGGCCGCGCAGTATTTT
TRBV7-8	.	TRBJ1-2	.	CASSPGDGWYGYTF	TGTGCCAGCAGCCCAGGGGACGGCTGGTATGGCTACACCTTC
TRBV28	.	TRBJ2-7	.	CASSLGLLRSFYEQYF	TGTGCCAGCAGTCTAGGACTGTTAAGAAGTTTTTACGAGCAGTACTTC
TRBV5-1	TRBD2	TRBJ2-5	.	CASSFSSGSEETQYF	TGCGCCAGCAGCTTTTCAAGCGGGAGCGAGGAGACCCAGTACTTC
TRBV4-2	.	TRBJ1-1	.	CASSQDGPDKAFF	TGTGCCAGCAGCCAAGATGGACCGGACAAAGCTTTCTTT
TRBV9	TRBD1	TRBJ2-7	.	CASSVAGQGYEQYF	TGTGCCAGCAGCGTAGCGGGACAGGGATACGAGCAGTACTTC
TRBV6-5	.	TRBJ1-1	.	CASQALLNTEAFF	TGTGCCAGCCAGGCTTTGTTGAACACTGAAGCTTTCTTT
TRBV29-1	TRBD2	TRBJ2-7	.	CSVEDRTSSYEQYF	TGCAGCGTTGAAGATCGGACTAGCTCCTACGAGCAGTACTTC
TRBV4-3	.	TRBJ2-3	.	CASSQDFLLRYTQYF	TGCGCCAGCAGCCAAGATTTTCTACTGCGCTATACGCAGTATTTT
TRBV2	TRBD1	TRBJ2-1	.	CASSERGTGTNEQFF	TGTGCCAGCAGTGAAAGGGGGACAGGGACCAATGAGCAGTTCTTC
TRBV4-1	.	TRBJ2-1	.	CASSQDYGGGNEQFF	TGCGCCAGCAGCCAAGATTACGGCGGTGGGAATGAGCAGTTCTTC
TRBV4-2	TRBD1	TRBJ2-3	.	CASSQAPTGGKDTQYF	TGTGCCAGCAGCCAAGCGCCGACAGGGGGGAAAGATACGCAGTATTTT
TRBV11-3	.	TRBJ2-3	few	CASSLTAADTQYF	TGTGCCAGCAGCTTAACCGCGGCCGATACGCAGTATTTT
TRBV12-5	TRBD2	TRBJ2-1	.	CASGLARTSGSSGNEQFF	TGTGCTAGTGGTTTGGCCCGGACTAGCGGGAGCTCGGGCAATGAGCAGTTCTTC
TRBV9	.	TRBJ2-5	.	CASSVDGERETQYF	TGTGCCAGCAGCGTAGATGGTGAGAGAGAGACCCAGTACTTC
TRBV29-1	.	TRBJ2-1	once	CSVSGLPSYNEQFF	TGCAGCGTTTCAGGGCTCCCCTCCTACAATGAGCAGTTCTTC
TRBV19	.	TRBJ1-4	once	CASSIGWGLSEKLFF	TGTGCCAGTAGTATTGGATGGGGGCTCTCTGAAAAACTGTTTTTT